Presented here are 26 T cell receptor beta chains from one specimen sequenced in a study of cytomegalovirus exposure and HLA in healthy donors. The PCR had 60 Vbeta and 13 Jbeta primers. Only in-frame clones appear in the TCRdb table, and some are missing; sequencing was by immunoSEQ multiplex PCR. There are around 120,000 clones in the sample; about 80% occur only once, and about 0.94% lies in the top ten. The material sequenced was PBMCs. The receptors derive from a human donor in good health.

This clone has just a few counts. V usage is TRBV13 and J usage is TRBJ2-7; D might be TRBD1 (5 bases). The V gene lost 5 bases and the J gene lost 3 bases, with 14 bases spanning the gap. Germline CDR1 is PRHDT and CDR2 is FYEKMQ (reference sequence). This CDR3 region has 14 residues. CDR3 DNA: TGTGCCAGCAGCCAGGGTGAGTTCTTCTACGAGCAGTACTTC. Its translation: CASSQGEFFYEQYF.

V usage is TRBV19 and J usage is TRBJ1-4, with D perhaps matching TRBD1 (5 bases). Trimming pared 4 bases from V and 0 bases from J, leaving 6 bases between. This CDR3 has 14 residues. CDR1 and CDR2 (germline): LNHDA, SQIVND (reference sequence). The CDR3 DNA reads TGTGCCAGTAGTACACAGGCAACTAATGAAAAACTGTTTTTT. It yields the protein CASSTQATNEKLFF.

This clone was counted between two and nine times. The same CDR3 can be traced to other DNA sequences in this sample. CDR3 DNA: TGTGCCAGCAGTCAGGGGTTGAACACTGAAGCTTTCTTT. Amino acids: CASSQGLNTEAFF. The rearrangement uses TRBV6-5 and TRBJ1-1, with D possibly matching TRBD1 (6 bases). CDR3 length: 13 amino acids. CDR1 MNHEY and CDR2 SVGAGI come from the germline V gene. The V and J ends lost 5 bases and 0 bases respectively, with 7 bases between them.

The chain links TRBV5-1 to TRBJ1-2; no clear D gene. The V gene lost 7 bases and the J gene lost 5 bases, with 6 bases spanning the gap. Per the germline V gene, CDR1 is SGHRS and CDR2 is YFSETQ. The CDR3 runs to 10 residues. CDR3 residues: CASSRYGYTF. CDR3 in DNA: TGCGCCAGCTCTAGGTATGGCTACACCTTC. Full variable domain (outside the CDR3, taken from reference TRBV5-1 and TRBJ1-2): KAGVTQTPRYLIKTRGQQVTLSCSPISGHRSVSWYQQTPGQGLQFLFEYFSETQRNKGNFPGRFSGRQFSNSRSEMNVSTLELGDSALYLCASSRYGYTFGSGTRLTVV.

This chain joins TRBV7-2 and TRBJ1-5; D is unresolved. V was clipped by 1 base and J by 4 bases, with 14 bases between them. The germline CDR1 and CDR2 sequences are SGHTA and FQGNSA. The CDR3 runs 16 residues. CDR3 sequence reads: CASSLDSGPMNQPQHF. The DNA for the CDR3 is TGTGCCAGCAGCTTAGATAGCGGGCCTATGAATCAGCCCCAGCATTTT.

The V call is TRBV6-1, the J call TRBJ2-5, with TRBD2 matching 15 bases. The last part of the DNA fits TRBJ2-7 better; the J call may be wrong. Looked up from germline, CDR1 is MNHNS and CDR2 is SASEGT. This CDR3 comprises 15 residues. CDR3 residues: CAGGTSGGTSYEQYF. The CDR3 DNA reads as TGTGCCGGGGGGACTAGCGGGGGGACCTCCTACGAGCAGTACTTC.

V and J are TRBV19 and TRBJ2-1; 10 bases agree with TRBD2. CDR3 size: 16 residues. V was pared by 5 bases and J by 4 bases, with 8 bases of the junction left unmatched. In germline, CDR1 is LNHDA, CDR2 SQIVND (reference sequence). CDR3 in DNA: TGTGCCAGTAGTGTGTCCGGGACTAGCGCGTACAATGAGCAGTTCTTC. This translates into CASSVSGTSAYNEQFF.

The J gene is TRBJ1-5, the V gene TRBV19, with 9 nucleotides matching TRBD1. The CDR3 is 17 amino acids. The V gene's germline CDR1 is LNHDA and CDR2 SQIVND (reference sequence). The ends lost 5 bases at V and 10 bases at J; junction bases unmatched: 18. The CDR3 DNA reads as TGTGCCAGTAGTCCAATGCCGGGACAGGGTGCCAATAAACCCCAGCATTTT. Amino acids: CASSPMPGQGANKPQHF.

The chain combines TRBV5-6 with TRBJ2-7; no definite D call. With 4 bases removed from V and 2 bases from J, the gap between germline ends came to 4 bases. Per the germline V gene, CDR1 is SGHDT and CDR2 is YYEEEE. The CDR3 loop spans 11 amino acids. CDR3 coding DNA: TGTGCCAGCAGCAGCACCTACGAGCAGTACTTC. Its protein is CASSSTYEQYF.

A remark on this clone: This same CDR3 is encoded by further DNA sequences in the sample. For the CDR3, the DNA is TGTGCCAGCAGTAATCGGGAGACCCAGTACTTC. This gives the protein CASSNRETQYF. V usage is TRBV28 and J usage is TRBJ2-5; D ambiguous. The CDR3 has 11 residues. CDR1 is MDHEN and CDR2 is SYDVKM in the germline V gene. Trimming removed 5 bases from V and 5 bases from J, with 6 bases in between. Full variable domain (rest looked up from reference TRBV28 and TRBJ2-5): DVKVTQSSRYLVKRTGEKVFLECVQDMDHENMFWYRQDPGLGLRLIYFSYDVKMKEKGDIPEGYSVSREKKERFSLILESASTNQTSMYLCASSNRETQYFGPGTRLLVL.

The chain couples TRBV27 to TRBJ2-1; a possible D gene is TRBD1 (6 bases). The CDR3 has 13 residues. Germline V lookup: CDR1 MNHEY, CDR2 SMNVEV (reference sequence). With 10 bases removed from V and 9 bases from J, the gap between germline ends came to 19 bases. The DNA for the CDR3 is TGTGCCACCCAGTCCCTCCTAGGGGGTGAGCAGTTCTTC. This gives the protein CATQSLLGGEQFF.

The V gene is TRBV7-9, the J gene TRBJ2-7; 7 bases fit TRBD2. Germline V gene lookup returns CDR1 SEHNR and CDR2 FQNEAQ (reference sequence). The CDR3 sequence is 16 residues long. V shed 5 bases and J 2 bases; nucleotides not matched to a gene: 12. The CDR3 loop reads CASSGPRAGVTYEQYF. The CDR3 nucleotides read TGTGCCAGCAGCGGCCCTAGGGCGGGGGTAACCTACGAGCAGTACTTC.

V usage is TRBV6-6 and J usage is TRBJ1-1; D is unresolved. The CDR3 covers 13 residues. V lost 10 bases and J lost 1, with 13 bases in between. Germline V gene data show CDR1 as MNHNY and CDR2 as SVGAGI (reference sequence). In DNA, the CDR3 is TGTGCCACCTTACGGGTAGCGAACACTGAAGCTTTCTTT. This encodes CATLRVANTEAFF.

The chain employs TRBV29-1 and TRBJ2-7; tentatively, D is TRBD2 (5 bases). The germline V gene encodes CDR1 SQVTM and CDR2 ANQGSEA. Trimming took off 4 bases at V and 9 bases at J, with 13 bases between the two ends. CDR3 length: 11 amino acids. This chain's CDR3 is CSVGGPEGQYF. As DNA, the CDR3 is TGCAGCGTTGGCGGCCCAGAGGGGCAGTACTTC.

V gene TRBV9 combines with J gene TRBJ2-7, with a weak D call TRBD2 (6 bases). The V and J ends lost 2 bases and 3 bases respectively, with 21 bases between them. CDR1 and CDR2 (germline): SGDLS, YYNGEE. The CDR3 has 17 amino acids. CDR3 in DNA: TGTGCCAGCAGCGTTGGGGGGAACGAGGGGTGGGACTACGAGCAGTACTTC. Residues: CASSVGGNEGWDYEQYF.

The chain carries TRBV2 and TRBJ2-6, with D uncertain. The CDR3 length is 14 residues. CDR1 and CDR2 from the germline V gene are SNHLY and FYNNEI. The V end lost 7 bases, the J end lost 0 bases, and 7 bases lay between the germline ends. CDR3 amino acids: CASIRSSGANVLTF. The CDR3 DNA follows: TGTGCCAGCATCAGGTCCTCTGGGGCCAACGTCCTGACTTTC.

This rearrangement joins TRBV10-3 to TRBJ2-1; possible D gene TRBD2, 5 bases. This CDR3 is built from 17 residues. Deletions cut 6 bases from V and 0 bases from J, with 18 bases between. The germline V gene has CDR1 ENHRY and CDR2 SYGVKD. CDR3 protein: CAIRANEAGSSYNEQFF. The CDR3 DNA follows: TGTGCCATCAGGGCCAACGAGGCGGGTAGCTCCTACAATGAGCAGTTCTTC.

The rearrangement links TRBV13 to TRBJ1-5; a possible D gene is TRBD1 (5 bases). The CDR3 contains 13 residues. From germline, CDR1 is PRHDT and CDR2 FYEKMQ (reference sequence). V lost 0 bases and J 7 bases, leaving 7 bases between the germline ends. The chain's CDR3 is CASSLGGGQPQHF. The CDR3 DNA reads TGTGCCAGCAGCTTAGGGGGGGGACAGCCCCAGCATTTT.

The CDR3 is CASSWSSGGSYNEQFF. CDR3 coding DNA: TGTGCCAGCAGCTGGAGCTCGGGGGGCTCCTACAATGAGCAGTTCTTC. V usage is TRBV5-5 and J usage is TRBJ2-1, with TRBD2 identical over 7 bases. The CDR3 extends over 16 amino acids. The germline V gene encodes CDR1 SGHKS and CDR2 YYEKEE (reference sequence). Losses at the gene ends were 3 bases for V and 0 bases for J; bases not matched to a gene: 6.

The chain employs TRBV5-1 and TRBJ1-2; 8 bases align to TRBD1. From germline, CDR1 is SGHRS and CDR2 YFSETQ. J gave up 4 bases and V 1 base, and 9 bases lay outside the gene matches. The CDR3 is made up of 16 amino acids. The CDR3 sequence is CASSLRAGGVGYGYTF. Written as DNA, the CDR3 is TGCGCCAGCAGCTTGCGGGCAGGGGGCGTAGGCTATGGCTACACCTTC.

In regard to this clone: The same CDR3 also results from other DNA sequences found in this sample. The J gene is TRBJ1-2, the V gene TRBV4-1, with 9 bases fitting TRBD1. Germline CDR1 reads MGHRA; CDR2 reads YSYEKL. The junction had 3 bases not matched to a gene; V was cut back by 3 bases and J by 4 bases. The CDR3 has 14 amino acids. The CDR3 nucleotides read TGCGCCAGCAGCCATGACAGGGGGGGCTATGGCTACACCTTC. Its protein product is CASSHDRGGYGYTF.

The chain carries TRBV19 and TRBJ1-1, with TRBD1 matching 7 bases. Unmatched junction bases numbered 9, after V lost 6 bases and J lost 5 bases. The germline CDR1 and CDR2 sequences are LNHDA and SQIVND (reference sequence). This CDR3 has 14 amino acids. For the CDR3, the DNA is TGTGCCAGTAGAGAGGGGGCGGTGGGTACTGAAGCTTTCTTT. Translation: CASREGAVGTEAFF.

This CDR3 is CASSPRTGEETQYF. The DNA for the CDR3 is TGTGCCAGCAGCCCTAGGACAGGGGAAGAGACCCAGTACTTC. This chain connects TRBV13 to TRBJ2-5; 9 bases fit TRBD1. The CDR3 spans 14 residues. Germline V gene sequence: CDR1 PRHDT, CDR2 FYEKMQ (reference sequence). J lost 3 bases, V lost 5 bases, and 4 bases had no gene match. The full variable domain, its missing parts supplied by reference TRBV13 and TRBJ2-5, is AAGVIQSPRHLIKEKRETATLKCYPIPRHDTVYWYQQGPGQDPQFLISFYEKMQSDKGSIPDRFSAQQFSDYHSELNMSSLELGDSALYFCASSPRTGEETQYFGPGTRLLVL.

The V gene is TRBV7-9, the J gene TRBJ1-2; TRBD1 agrees at 10 bases. CDR1 and CDR2 (germline): SEHNR, FQNEAQ (reference sequence). V trimming: 6 bases; J trimming: 6 bases; junction bases outside the gene matches: 7. The CDR3 has 14 residues. The CDR3 sequence is CASRSEGTGDGYTF. In DNA, the CDR3 is TGTGCCAGCAGAAGTGAGGGGACAGGGGATGGCTACACCTTC.

The J gene is TRBJ2-7, the V gene TRBV28, with 7 bases lining up with TRBD2. The CDR3 consists of 13 residues. Germline V gene sequence: CDR1 MDHEN, CDR2 SYDVKM. Trimming took 4 bases from V and 4 from J; bases not matched to a gene: 4. CDR3 nucleotide sequence: TGTGCCAGCAGTTCAGGGAGGGAATACGAGCAGTACTTC. Protein product: CASSSGREYEQYF.

This rearrangement joins TRBV2 to TRBJ2-7; 11 nucleotides line up with TRBD2. The CDR3 is made up of 15 amino acids. Germline values: CDR1 SNHLY, CDR2 FYNNEI. J gave up 1 base and V 5 bases, and 4 bases lay outside the gene matches. The CDR3 bases are TGTGCCAGCAGTCTACGACTAGCGGGGTCCTACGAGCAGTACTTC. Its protein is CASSLRLAGSYEQYF.